These 8 T cell receptor beta chains were sequenced from one sample in a study of beta chain features in type 1 diabetes. Study observations and caveats: Moderately but significantly shorter TCRB CDR3s were found in Type 1 diabetes patients in all four CD4+ subsets.

For these receptors, no antigen is known. What was sequenced were expressed TCRB transcripts, since all of the isolated RNA had been reverse transcribed. Assay used: immunoSEQ multiplex PCR; TCRdb lists only in-frame clones, some missing. The sample shows about 16,000 clones, under 80% of them seen only once. The sequenced sample consisted of stem cell memory CD4+ T cells from blood. The receptors originated from a man aged 25 to 40 with type 1 diabetes.

The chain combines TRBV2 with TRBJ2-3; tentatively, D is TRBD2 (6 bases). The CDR3 totals 16 residues. V lost 3 bases, J lost 1 base, and 14 bases lay in between. The germline V gene has CDR1 SNHLY and CDR2 FYNNEI. The CDR3 region is CASSDGSGRGTDTQYF. The DNA for the CDR3 is TGTGCCAGCAGTGATGGGAGCGGGCGGGGCACAGATACGCAGTATTTT.

In nucleotides, the CDR3 is TGTGCCAGCTCACCAGGACAGGGTACCAACGAGCAGTACTTC. Translating it yields CASSPGQGTNEQYF. The genes are TRBV18 and TRBJ2-7; the match to TRBD1 covers 8 bases. The CDR3 consists of 14 residues. Germline lookup yields CDR1 KGHSH and CDR2 LQKENI. The V gene end was trimmed by 2 bases and the J gene end by 5 bases; junction bases not matched to a gene: 5.

The chain combines TRBV6-5 with TRBJ2-1, with D perhaps TRBD2 (7 bases). Trimming stripped 2 bases from V and 4 bases from J, with 12 bases between. The CDR3 covers 15 residues. Germline loops: CDR1 MNHEY, CDR2 SVGAGI. CDR3 protein: CASSYGGGPYNEQFF. The CDR3 bases are TGTGCCAGCAGTTACGGCGGGGGCCCTTACAATGAGCAGTTCTTC.

This clone was picked up a small number of times. V gene TRBV2 combines with J gene TRBJ2-7, with D uncertain. Per germline, CDR1 SNHLY and CDR2 FYNNEI. This CDR3 is built from 12 residues. Trimming stripped 3 bases from V and 4 bases from J, with 7 bases between. The CDR3, as DNA: TGTGCCAGCAGTGATGACGGGTACGAGCAGTACTTC. Its translation: CASSDDGYEQYF.

CDR3 coding DNA: TGTGCCAGCAGCTTGGCGGTAGCCCGGGGCACCGGGGAGCTGTTTTTT. It codes for CASSLAVARGTGELFF. The V call is TRBV5-4, the J call TRBJ2-2; the D gene is possibly TRBD2 (5 bases). Trimming stripped 0 bases from V and 4 bases from J, with 13 bases between. From germline, CDR1 is SGHNT and CDR2 YYREEE (reference sequence). CDR3 length: 16 residues.

The chain has TRBV19 and TRBJ1-6; no clear D. V was shortened by 4 bases and J by 10 bases, with 20 bases between the two germline ends. In germline, CDR1 is LNHDA, CDR2 SQIVND (reference sequence). CDR3 length: 16 residues. The CDR3 DNA reads as TGTGCCAGTAGTAGTCCCCGCGGGGTGGCGCGATCACCCCTCCACTTT. This encodes CASSSPRGVARSPLHF. The whole variable domain, remainder taken from reference TRBV19 and TRBJ1-6, is DGGITQSPKYLFRKEGQNVTLSCEQNLNHDAMYWYRQDPGQGLRLIYYSQIVNDFQKGDIAEGYSVSREKKESFPLTVTSAQKNPTAFYLCASSSPRGVARSPLHFGNGTRLTVT.

This chain joins TRBV5-1 and TRBJ2-3; possibly TRBD1 for D (5 bases). This CDR3 region has 14 residues. V was pared by 0 bases and J by 8 bases, with 13 bases between. Germline CDR1 is SGHRS and CDR2 is YFSETQ. The CDR3 spells CASSLEQDHGTQYF. The DNA of the CDR3 is TGCGCCAGCAGCTTGGAACAGGACCACGGTACGCAGTATTTT.

This chain connects TRBV7-3 to TRBJ2-7; the D is unclear. Trimming took 5 bases from V and 2 from J, leaving 10 bases between them. Germline lookup yields CDR1 SGHTA and CDR2 FQGTGA. CDR3 length: 13 amino acids. The CDR3 reads CASSARNAYEQYF. CDR3 nucleotides: TGTGCCAGCAGCGCTAGGAATGCCTACGAGCAGTACTTC.